A single sample gave rise to the 4 T cell receptor beta chains below, sequenced in a study of CD8+CD57+ T cells in acquired aplastic anemia. Genomic DNA, the template, was used for profiling of the TCR beta VDJ and CDR3. MiXCR was run by TCRdb on the reads, yielding one entry per CDR3 protein. The table lists about 130,000 distinct CDR3 sequences, around two fifths of them singletons, with 8% to 8.5% in the top ten. Sequenced: sorted CD4+, CD8+, or CD8+CD57+ T cells (not recorded which) from PBMCs. The receptors come from a human donor in good health, serving as a control.

The chain recombines TRBV24-1 with TRBJ1-1, with a weak D call TRBD1 (5 bases). V lost 5 bases to trimming and J lost 2 bases, with 11 bases between them. The CDR3 covers 14 residues. Germline loops: CDR1 KGHDR, CDR2 SFDVKD. In DNA form, the CDR3 reads TGTGCCACCAGTGGGGACCTTCATAACACTGAAGCTTTCTTT. This translates into CATSGDLHNTEAFF.

The chain is built from TRBV10-1 and TRBJ2-1, with 12 bases fitting TRBD2. The germline V gene encodes CDR1 WNHNN and CDR2 SYGVQD (reference sequence). This CDR3 comprises 19 residues. The ends lost 2 bases at V and 0 bases at J; junction bases unmatched: 8. The CDR3 bases are TGCGCCAGCAGTGAGATGGGACTAGCGGGTCCGAGCTCCTACAATGAGCAGTTCTTC. Amino acids: CASSEMGLAGPSSYNEQFF.

This clonotype has at least ten counts. V is TRBV20-1 and J is TRBJ1-3, with D maybe TRBD1 (5 bases). The CDR3 is 14 residues long. With 6 bases removed from V and 0 bases from J, the gap between germline ends came to 12 bases. Germline V CDR1 and CDR2: DFQATT, SNEGSKA (reference sequence). This chain's CDR3 is CSATDNRSGNTIYF. In DNA, the CDR3 is TGCAGTGCGACAGACAACCGCTCTGGAAACACCATATATTTT.

In this sample, this clonotype turned up many times. The chain couples TRBV5-1 to TRBJ2-2; maybe TRBD1 (6 bases). The CDR3 length is 14 residues. The germline V gene has CDR1 SGHRS and CDR2 YFSETQ. The V end was cut by 4 bases, the J end by 1 base, with 8 bases between. CDR3 sequence reads: CASSRGQNTGELFF. In DNA, the CDR3 is TGCGCCAGCAGCCGGGGACAGAACACCGGGGAGCTGTTTTTT.